Each of the 3 T cell receptor beta chains below was sequenced from the same sample in a study of Graves' ophthalmopathy and Graves' hyperthyroidism. Amplified TCR beta CDR3 regions were obtained using RNA transcripts as template. Amplification began with first-round RT-PCR using HTBI primers, then second-round multiplex PCR was performed. MiXCR, run by TCRdb on the multiplex PCR reads, gives a single entry per CDR3 protein. The sample carries around 590,000 distinct CDR3 sequences, roughly 39% recorded once. Sequencing was performed on peripheral blood or thyroid tissue (not recorded which). The receptors were gathered from an adult man with Graves' hyperthyroidism.

Ten or more counts support this clonotype. The gene calls are TRBV29-1 and TRBJ2-2; no firm D call. Germline values: CDR1 SQVTM, CDR2 ANQGSEA. The ends were cut back, 5 bases at V and 1 base at J, with 8 bases in the middle. The CDR3 has 13 amino acids. The DNA for the CDR3 is TGCAGCGTTTTACAGTTGAACACCGGGGAGCTGTTTTTT. Amino acids: CSVLQLNTGELFF.

Turning to this clonotype: Just one base apart from a much larger clone, this may be a read error. The chain recombines TRBV7-9 with TRBJ2-7, with 7 positions matching TRBD1. Germline V lookup: CDR1 SEHNR, CDR2 FQNEAQ (reference sequence). This CDR3 is 15 amino acids long. V was pared by 5 bases and J by 3 bases, with 10 bases of the junction left unmatched. The CDR3, as DNA: TGTGCCAGCAGCGCAAGCGGCAGGGGGTTCTACGAGCAGTACTTC. Protein product: CASSASGRGFYEQYF.

This clonotype was counted only a few times. The chain uses TRBV12-5 and TRBJ2-5; D gene uncertain. CDR3 length equals 14 residues. Germline lookup yields CDR1 LGHNT and CDR2 FRNRAP. V lost 6 bases, J lost 2 bases, and 13 bases lay in between. In DNA, the CDR3 is TGTGCTAGTGGGGCTGGGCAGGCACAAGAGACCCAGTACTTC. It translates to CASGAGQAQETQYF.